This is a list of T cell receptor beta chains from one sample in a study of blood T cell repertoires in COVID-19. The data were produced by immunoSEQ multiplex PCR, yet TCRdb's version contains in-frame clones alone and is incomplete. The sample shows about 180,000 clones, more than 75% of them seen only once. Material for sequencing was PBMCs or T cells enriched from blood (not recorded which). The receptor set was obtained from a woman aged 50 to 60 who had recovered from COVID-19. CDR3s include the opening cysteine and the closing phenylalanine or tryptophan. Fields, in order: clone size, J gene, V gene, D gene, CDR3 length, CDR3 DNA, CDR3 protein. The D gene is left open where the match is weak. The size field is filled for only some rows; it gives once, few, many or a size class.

clone_size: once
j_call: TRBJ2-7
v_call: TRBV5-1
d_call: TRBD2
cdr3_length: 15
cdr3_nt: TGCGCCAGCAGCCCGACTAGCGGGAGCTCCTACGAGCAGTACTTC
cdr3_aa: CASSPTSGSSYEQYF

clone_size: -
j_call: TRBJ2-1
v_call: TRBV6-5
d_call: -
cdr3_length: 16
cdr3_nt: TGTGCCAGCAGTTACCCCTTTTTTTCGGGTCGTAATGAGCAGTTCTTC
cdr3_aa: CASSYPFFSGRNEQFF

clone_size: -
j_call: TRBJ2-7
v_call: TRBV14
d_call: -
cdr3_length: 15
cdr3_nt: TGTGCCAGCAGCCTACCCGGACAGCAACTCTACGAGCAGTACTTC
cdr3_aa: CASSLPGQQLYEQYF

clone_size: -
j_call: TRBJ1-1
v_call: TRBV9
d_call: -
cdr3_length: 20
cdr3_nt: TGTGCCAGCAGCGTAGTCCGGGAGCCACCATGGCTGGAACCAAACACTGAAGCTTTCTTT
cdr3_aa: CASSVVREPPWLEPNTEAFF

clone_size: -
j_call: TRBJ2-2
v_call: TRBV7-9
d_call: TRBD1
cdr3_length: 13
cdr3_nt: TGTGCCAGCAGCAGGACAGGGACCGGGGAGCTGTTTTTT
cdr3_aa: CASSRTGTGELFF

clone_size: -
j_call: TRBJ2-2
v_call: TRBV21-1
d_call: -
cdr3_length: 18
cdr3_nt: TGTGCCAGCAGCACCCCCCCCGAAGACAGCCGGAACACCGGGGAGCTGTTTTTT
cdr3_aa: CASSTPPEDSRNTGELFF

clone_size: -
j_call: TRBJ2-1
v_call: TRBV10-3
d_call: TRBD2
cdr3_length: 16
cdr3_nt: TGTGCCATCCTCGGCCGAGGGACTAGCGGGAGTGATGAGCAGTTCTTC
cdr3_aa: CAILGRGTSGSDEQFF

clone_size: -
j_call: TRBJ2-2
v_call: TRBV5-1
d_call: -
cdr3_length: 15
cdr3_nt: TGCGCCAGCAGCTTAGGGACAAGGGGCACCGGGGAGCTGTTTTTT
cdr3_aa: CASSLGTRGTGELFF

clone_size: -
j_call: TRBJ1-6
v_call: TRBV5-8
d_call: -
cdr3_length: 13
cdr3_nt: TGTGCCAGCAGCCTCTCGCGCGGTTCACCCCTCCACTTT
cdr3_aa: CASSLSRGSPLHF

clone_size: many
j_call: TRBJ2-7
v_call: TRBV7-8
d_call: TRBD2
cdr3_length: 14
cdr3_nt: TGTGCCAGCAGCGCGGGACTAGCGGGAGGCGAGCAGTACTTC
cdr3_aa: CASSAGLAGGEQYF

clone_size: -
j_call: TRBJ2-1
v_call: TRBV5-1
d_call: TRBD2
cdr3_length: 14
cdr3_nt: TGCGCCAGCAGCTTGGTAGCGGGAGGGCCTGAGCAGTTCTTC
cdr3_aa: CASSLVAGGPEQFF

clone_size: once
j_call: TRBJ2-3
v_call: TRBV11-3
d_call: -
cdr3_length: 12
cdr3_nt: TGTGCCAGCAGCTCTCAGGGGGATACGCAGTATTTT
cdr3_aa: CASSSQGDTQYF

clone_size: -
j_call: TRBJ2-5
v_call: TRBV5-8
d_call: -
cdr3_length: 15
cdr3_nt: TGTGCCAGCAGCTTGGAGGGGCAGACTCAAGAGACCCAGTACTTC
cdr3_aa: CASSLEGQTQETQYF

clone_size: -
j_call: TRBJ1-1
v_call: TRBV20-1
d_call: -
cdr3_length: 11
cdr3_nt: TGCAGTGCTAGAGGAGGGTTTAAGGCTTTCTTT
cdr3_aa: CSARGGFKAFF

clone_size: -
j_call: TRBJ1-3
v_call: TRBV27
d_call: -
cdr3_length: 14
cdr3_nt: TGTGCCAGCAGGGCGACAGCCCTTGGAAACACCATATATTTT
cdr3_aa: CASRATALGNTIYF

clone_size: few
j_call: TRBJ2-7
v_call: TRBV7-9
d_call: -
cdr3_length: 14
cdr3_nt: TGTGCCAGCAGCTTAGTTAGAGGCAGCTACGAGCAGTACTTC
cdr3_aa: CASSLVRGSYEQYF

clone_size: -
j_call: TRBJ2-3
v_call: TRBV2
d_call: -
cdr3_length: 13
cdr3_nt: TGTGCCAGCAGATCATATGTACAGCATACGCAGTATTTT
cdr3_aa: CASRSYVQHTQYF

clone_size: -
j_call: TRBJ2-7
v_call: TRBV15
d_call: -
cdr3_length: 15
cdr3_nt: TGTGCCACCAGCAGAGGGAAGGGACTTTCAAACGAGCAGTACTTC
cdr3_aa: CATSRGKGLSNEQYF

clone_size: once
j_call: TRBJ1-1
v_call: TRBV2
d_call: -
cdr3_length: 11
cdr3_nt: TGTGCCAGTATACAGGGCACTGAAGCTTTCTTT
cdr3_aa: CASIQGTEAFF

clone_size: -
j_call: TRBJ2-2
v_call: TRBV5-1
d_call: -
cdr3_length: 14
cdr3_nt: TGCGCCAGCAGCTTGGCCGCGAACACCGGGGAGCTGTTTTTT
cdr3_aa: CASSLAANTGELFF

clone_size: -
j_call: TRBJ2-4
v_call: TRBV7-3
d_call: -
cdr3_length: 13
cdr3_nt: TGTGCCAGCAGCTTGACCAGGGAAGGCATTCAGTACTTC
cdr3_aa: CASSLTREGIQYF

clone_size: -
j_call: TRBJ1-1
v_call: TRBV11-2
d_call: TRBD1
cdr3_length: 13
cdr3_nt: TGTGCCGGCAACAAAAGGGACAGCAGTGAAGCTTTCTTT
cdr3_aa: CAGNKRDSSEAFF

clone_size: -
j_call: TRBJ2-1
v_call: TRBV11-3
d_call: -
cdr3_length: 14
cdr3_nt: TGTGCCAGCAGCCTGGGGGACAATTGGAATGAGCAGTTCTTC
cdr3_aa: CASSLGDNWNEQFF

clone_size: -
j_call: TRBJ2-1
v_call: TRBV7-8
d_call: -
cdr3_length: 19
cdr3_nt: TGTGCCAGCAGCGCGGACAGGTTGGCGGGACCAAGAACGTCGCATGAGCAGTTCTTC
cdr3_aa: CASSADRLAGPRTSHEQFF

clone_size: -
j_call: TRBJ2-3
v_call: TRBV3-1/TRBV3-2
d_call: -
cdr3_length: 14
cdr3_nt: TGTGCCAGCAGCCAAGATCCTAGCACAGATACGCAGTATTTT
cdr3_aa: CASSQDPSTDTQYF

clone_size: -
j_call: TRBJ1-5
v_call: TRBV10-3
d_call: -
cdr3_length: 13
cdr3_nt: TGTGCCATCAGTGACTCGGGGAATCAGCCCCAGCATTTT
cdr3_aa: CAISDSGNQPQHF

clone_size: few
j_call: TRBJ1-3
v_call: TRBV28
d_call: TRBD1
cdr3_length: 17
cdr3_nt: TGTGCCAGCAGCCTGCCCTCCGGACAGGGGTACGGAAACACCATATATTTT
cdr3_aa: CASSLPSGQGYGNTIYF

clone_size: few
j_call: TRBJ2-1
v_call: TRBV7-9
d_call: TRBD2
cdr3_length: 15
cdr3_nt: TGTGCCAGCAGCTTAGCTAGCGGGAGTTTCAATGAGCAGTTCTTC
cdr3_aa: CASSLASGSFNEQFF

clone_size: -
j_call: TRBJ1-1
v_call: TRBV29-1
d_call: TRBD1
cdr3_length: 15
cdr3_nt: TGCAGCGCCGAGGGGGGACAGGTCTACGGGACTGAAGCTTTCTTT
cdr3_aa: CSAEGGQVYGTEAFF

clone_size: -
j_call: TRBJ1-2
v_call: TRBV19
d_call: -
cdr3_length: 14
cdr3_nt: TGTGCCAGTAGTATAAACAGCTTAAACTATGGCTACACCTTC
cdr3_aa: CASSINSLNYGYTF

clone_size: -
j_call: TRBJ1-1
v_call: TRBV5-1
d_call: -
cdr3_length: 14
cdr3_nt: TGCGCCAGCAGCGCAGTCGGGGGTAACACTGAAGCTTTCTTT
cdr3_aa: CASSAVGGNTEAFF

clone_size: once
j_call: TRBJ2-7
v_call: TRBV7-6
d_call: TRBD1
cdr3_length: 16
cdr3_nt: TGTGCCAGCAGCTCCTATCCGGGACAGGGGCTCTACGAGCAGTACTTC
cdr3_aa: CASSSYPGQGLYEQYF

clone_size: -
j_call: TRBJ2-5
v_call: TRBV28
d_call: TRBD2
cdr3_length: 17
cdr3_nt: TGTGCCAGCAGTTTCCGAAATCCCCTAGCGGTGCAAGAGACCCAGTACTTC
cdr3_aa: CASSFRNPLAVQETQYF

clone_size: -
j_call: TRBJ2-3
v_call: TRBV7-2
d_call: -
cdr3_length: 14
cdr3_nt: TGTGCCAGCATCCCTTTTATTGGCACAGATACGCAGTATTTT
cdr3_aa: CASIPFIGTDTQYF

clone_size: -
j_call: TRBJ2-7
v_call: TRBV29-1
d_call: -
cdr3_length: 12
cdr3_nt: TGCAGCGTTGCTCTAGCGAGCTACGAGCAGTACTTC
cdr3_aa: CSVALASYEQYF